This TCR beta chain was retrieved from a study of cytomegalovirus exposure and HLA in healthy donors. Study-wide context: Genotyping of more than 300 donors showed that 80% to 85% belonged to the Caucasian-associated ancestry cluster.

PCR used 60 Vbeta primers and 13 Jbeta primers. Measured with immunoSEQ multiplex PCR; TCRdb has only the in-frame clones, and not every one. The sample carries around 99,000 clones, 82% recorded once. The clonotype originates from a man aged 30-40 years in good health and CMV-seropositive. Material for sequencing was PBMCs.

The CDR3 loop is CASSADRVEEKLFF. CDR3 DNA sequence: TGTGCCAGCTCAGCGGACAGGGTTGAGGAAAAACTGTTTTTT. The genes are TRBV18 and TRBJ1-4, with TRBD1 matching 8 bases. CDR1 KGHSH and CDR2 LQKENI come from the germline V gene. This CDR3 is built from 14 residues. V trimming: 5 bases; J trimming: 8 bases; junction bases outside the gene matches: 7. Combining the CDR3 with reference TRBV18 and TRBJ1-4 gives the whole variable domain NAGVMQNPRHLVRRRGQEARLRCSPMKGHSHVYWYRQLPEEGLKFMVYLQKENIIDESGMPKERFSAEFPKEGPSILRIQQVVRGDSAAYFCASSADRVEEKLFFGSGTQLSVL.